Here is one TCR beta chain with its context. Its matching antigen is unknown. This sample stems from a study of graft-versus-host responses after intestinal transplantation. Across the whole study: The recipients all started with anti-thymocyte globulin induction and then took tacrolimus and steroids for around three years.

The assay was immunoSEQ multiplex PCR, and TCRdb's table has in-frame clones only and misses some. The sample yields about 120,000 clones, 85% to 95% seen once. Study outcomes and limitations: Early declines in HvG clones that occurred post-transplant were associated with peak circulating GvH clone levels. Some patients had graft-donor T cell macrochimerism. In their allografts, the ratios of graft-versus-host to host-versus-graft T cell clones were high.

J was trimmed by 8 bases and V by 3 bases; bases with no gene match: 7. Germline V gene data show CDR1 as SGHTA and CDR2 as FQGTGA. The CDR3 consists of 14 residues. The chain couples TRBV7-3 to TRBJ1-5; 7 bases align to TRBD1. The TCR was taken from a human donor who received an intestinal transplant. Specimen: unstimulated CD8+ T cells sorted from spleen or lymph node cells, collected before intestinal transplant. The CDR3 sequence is CASSLEGALEPQHF. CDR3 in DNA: TGTGCCAGCAGCTTGGAGGGGGCCTTAGAGCCCCAGCATTTT.